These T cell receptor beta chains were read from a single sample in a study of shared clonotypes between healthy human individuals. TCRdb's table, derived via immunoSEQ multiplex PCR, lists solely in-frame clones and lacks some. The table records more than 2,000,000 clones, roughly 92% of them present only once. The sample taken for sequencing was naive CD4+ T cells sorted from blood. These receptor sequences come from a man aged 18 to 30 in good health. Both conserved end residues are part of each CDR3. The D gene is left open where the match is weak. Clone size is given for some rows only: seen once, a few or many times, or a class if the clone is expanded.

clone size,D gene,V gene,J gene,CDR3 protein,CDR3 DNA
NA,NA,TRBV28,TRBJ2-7,CASSSRWSSSYEQYF,TGTGCCAGCAGCTCCAGGTGGTCAAGCTCCTACGAGCAGTACTTC
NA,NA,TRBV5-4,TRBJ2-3,CASSLSVGTDTQYF,TGTGCCAGCAGCTTGTCGGTGGGCACAGATACGCAGTATTTT
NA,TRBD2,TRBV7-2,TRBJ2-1,CASSLMGLAGNEQFF,TGTGCCAGCAGCTTAATGGGACTAGCGGGCAATGAGCAGTTCTTC
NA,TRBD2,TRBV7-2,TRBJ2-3,CASSQSGRNTDTQYF,TGTGCCAGCAGCCAGAGCGGGAGAAACACAGATACGCAGTATTTT
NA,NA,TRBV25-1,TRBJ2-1,CASSPDGLGDYNEQFF,TGTGCCAGCAGTCCAGATGGGCTAGGGGACTACAATGAGCAGTTCTTC
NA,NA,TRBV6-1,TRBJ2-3,CASLQLPRTDTQYF,TGTGCCAGCCTGCAACTCCCTCGCACAGATACGCAGTATTTT
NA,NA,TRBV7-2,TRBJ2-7,CASSWTQGGEQYF,TGTGCCAGCAGCTGGACACAGGGTGGGGAGCAGTACTTC
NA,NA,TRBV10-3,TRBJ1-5,CAISDPTQGSNQPQHF,TGTGCCATCAGTGACCCTACGCAGGGAAGCAATCAGCCCCAGCATTTT
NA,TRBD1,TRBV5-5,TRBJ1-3,CASSLLDRAITPIYF,TGTGCCAGCAGCTTGTTGGACAGGGCTATTACGCCCATATATTTT
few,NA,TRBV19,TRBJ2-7,CASIDSQGRQYF,TGTGCCAGTATCGACTCACAGGGACGGCAGTACTTC
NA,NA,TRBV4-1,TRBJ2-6,CASSPNIGGGANVLTF,TGCGCCAGCAGCCCAAATATAGGGGGTGGGGCCAACGTCCTGACTTTC
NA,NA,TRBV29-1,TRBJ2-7,CSALLSYEQYF,TGCAGCGCCCTTCTATCGTACGAGCAGTACTTC
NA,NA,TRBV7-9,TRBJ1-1,CASSSFAGNTEAFF,TGTGCCAGCAGCTCCTTCGCCGGGAACACTGAAGCTTTCTTT
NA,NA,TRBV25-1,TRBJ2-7,CASSKGGGLGRYEQYF,TGTGCCAGCAGCAAGGGGGGCGGCCTGGGGAGGTACGAGCAGTACTTC
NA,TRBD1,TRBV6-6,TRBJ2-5,CATHLGQGETQYF,TGTGCCACCCACCTTGGACAGGGAGAGACCCAGTACTTC
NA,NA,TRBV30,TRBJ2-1,CACAGRSYNEQFF,TGTGCCTGCGCCGGTAGGTCCTACAATGAGCAGTTCTTC
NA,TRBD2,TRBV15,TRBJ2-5,CATSSAGGVETQYF,TGTGCCACCAGCTCCGCGGGGGGAGTGGAGACCCAGTACTTC
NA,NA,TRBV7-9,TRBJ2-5,CASSFGQGGQETQYF,TGTGCCAGCAGCTTCGGGCAGGGTGGCCAAGAGACCCAGTACTTC
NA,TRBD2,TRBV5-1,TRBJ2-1,CASSLGLAGTDEQFF,TGCGCCAGCAGCTTGGGACTAGCGGGAACCGATGAGCAGTTCTTC
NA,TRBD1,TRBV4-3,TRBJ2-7,CASSLYGTDTYEQYF,TGCGCCAGCAGCCTGTACGGGACAGATACCTACGAGCAGTACTTC
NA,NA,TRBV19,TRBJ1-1,CASSDRGLMNTEAFF,TGTGCCAGTAGTGATCGGGGGCTCATGAACACTGAAGCTTTCTTT
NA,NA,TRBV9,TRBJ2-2,CASRQGTGEAGELFF,TGTGCCAGCAGACAAGGAACAGGGGAGGCCGGGGAGCTGTTTTTT
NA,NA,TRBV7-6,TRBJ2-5,CASSSGETQYF,TGTGCCAGCAGCTCGGGGGAGACCCAGTACTTC
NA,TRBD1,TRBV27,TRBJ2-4,CASSARGRDIQYF,TGTGCCAGCAGTGCCAGGGGGAGAGACATTCAGTACTTC
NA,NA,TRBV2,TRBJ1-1,CASSEDPILNTEAFF,TGTGCCAGCAGTGAAGACCCTATCTTGAACACTGAAGCTTTCTTT
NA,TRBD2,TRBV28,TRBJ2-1,CASRGGSGNEQFF,TGTGCCAGCAGGGGAGGGTCGGGCAATGAGCAGTTCTTC
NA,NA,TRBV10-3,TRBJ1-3,CAISDPGPRLNTIYF,TGTGCCATCAGTGACCCCGGGCCCCGGTTAAACACCATATATTTT
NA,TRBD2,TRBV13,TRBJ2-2,CASTELTSSGGAGELFF,TGTGCCAGCACCGAACTTACCTCTAGCGGGGGGGCCGGGGAGCTGTTTTTT
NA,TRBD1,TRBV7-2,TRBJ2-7,CASSPGGQRNNEQYF,TGTGCCAGCAGCCCAGGGGGACAGAGGAACAACGAGCAGTACTTC
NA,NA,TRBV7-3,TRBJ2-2,CASSPGPSTGELFF,TGTGCCAGCAGCCCGGGACCGTCCACCGGGGAGCTGTTTTTT
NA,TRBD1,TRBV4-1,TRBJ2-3,CASSQETTGGEADTQYF,TGCGCCAGCAGCCAAGAAACGACAGGGGGAGAGGCAGATACGCAGTATTTT
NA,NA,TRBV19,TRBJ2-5,CASSPGRWEETQYF,TGTGCCAGTAGCCCGGGACGGTGGGAAGAGACCCAGTACTTC
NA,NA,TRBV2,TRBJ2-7,CASKGTEISYEQYF,TGTGCCAGCAAAGGGACGGAGATCTCCTACGAGCAGTACTTC
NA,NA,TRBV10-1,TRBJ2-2,CASSGGRANTGELFF,TGCGCCAGCAGCGGAGGGCGGGCGAACACCGGGGAGCTGTTTTTT
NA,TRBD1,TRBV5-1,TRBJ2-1,CASSFQTFNRGNWNEQFF,TGCGCCAGCAGCTTTCAAACCTTCAACAGGGGTAACTGGAATGAGCAGTTCTTC
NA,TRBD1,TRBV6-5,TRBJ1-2,CASTNRDRGVYGYTF,TGTGCCAGCACTAACCGGGACAGGGGGGTCTATGGCTACACCTTC
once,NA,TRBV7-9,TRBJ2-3,CASSGRRRAQGGDTQYF,TGTGCCAGCAGCGGGCGTAGGCGCGCCCAAGGGGGAGATACGCAGTATTTT
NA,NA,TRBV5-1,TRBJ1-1,CASSLGGKGTEAFF,TGCGCCAGCAGCTTGGGAGGGAAGGGCACTGAAGCTTTCTTT
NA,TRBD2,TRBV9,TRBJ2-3,CASSVVGSSGGEDTQYF,TGTGCCAGCAGCGTAGTCGGCTCTAGCGGGGGAGAAGATACGCAGTATTTT